Listed below are T cell receptor beta chains from one sample, sequenced in a study of blood T cell repertoires in COVID-19. The repertoire was sequenced with immunoSEQ multiplex PCR; TCRdb's copy has only in-frame clones and lacks some. Of 200,000 to 250,000 clones in the sample, 80% to 90% are singletons; the top ten hold around 3.2%. The sequencing input was PBMCs or T cells enriched from blood (not recorded which). All receptors come from a woman aged 18-30 years in a cohort exposed to, infected with or recovered from COVID-19 (not recorded which). Both conserved end residues are part of each CDR3. The order of the fields is V gene, J gene, clone size, D gene, CDR3 length, CDR3 protein, CDR3 DNA. The D gene is left open where the match is weak. Some rows mark clone size as missing; the rest say once, few, many or name a class of expanded clone.

v_call: TRBV7-5; j_call: TRBJ2-7; clone_size: NA; d_call: NA; cdr3_length: 18; cdr3_aa: CARSVAGEQSLPSHEQYF; cdr3_nt: TGTGCCAGAAGCGTGGCGGGGGAACAGAGCCTCCCTTCCCACGAGCAGTACTTC
v_call: TRBV19; j_call: TRBJ2-3; clone_size: NA; d_call: TRBD2; cdr3_length: 17; cdr3_aa: CASSPDTSGFSTDTQYF; cdr3_nt: TGTGCCAGTAGTCCAGATACTAGCGGTTTTAGCACAGATACGCAGTATTTT
v_call: TRBV28; j_call: TRBJ2-1; clone_size: NA; d_call: NA; cdr3_length: 14; cdr3_aa: CASRLSGSYNEQFF; cdr3_nt: TGTGCCAGCAGGTTAAGCGGGTCCTACAATGAGCAGTTCTTC
v_call: TRBV28; j_call: TRBJ1-6; clone_size: few; d_call: TRBD1; cdr3_length: 15; cdr3_aa: CASSARTGTNSPLHF; cdr3_nt: TGTGCCAGCAGTGCCCGGACAGGGACTAATTCACCCCTCCACTTT
v_call: TRBV15; j_call: TRBJ2-7; clone_size: NA; d_call: NA; cdr3_length: 14; cdr3_aa: CATAITGDSYEQYF; cdr3_nt: TGTGCCACCGCGATCACGGGGGATTCGTACGAGCAGTACTTC
v_call: TRBV3-1/TRBV3-2; j_call: TRBJ2-7; clone_size: NA; d_call: NA; cdr3_length: 15; cdr3_aa: CASSFGTYPTYEQYF; cdr3_nt: TGTGCCAGCAGCTTCGGGACATATCCTACCTACGAGCAGTACTTC
v_call: TRBV24-1; j_call: TRBJ1-5; clone_size: NA; d_call: NA; cdr3_length: 14; cdr3_aa: CATSGGVNNQPQHF; cdr3_nt: TGTGCCACCAGCGGGGGGGTTAACAATCAGCCCCAGCATTTT
v_call: TRBV4-1; j_call: TRBJ2-3; clone_size: NA; d_call: TRBD2; cdr3_length: 17; cdr3_aa: CASSQQKRGGSTDTQYF; cdr3_nt: TGCGCCAGCAGCCAACAGAAGCGGGGGGGGAGCACAGATACGCAGTATTTT
v_call: TRBV19; j_call: TRBJ2-2; clone_size: NA; d_call: TRBD2; cdr3_length: 17; cdr3_aa: CASSRTSGSAGTGELFF; cdr3_nt: TGTGCCAGTAGTAGGACTAGCGGGAGTGCTGGCACCGGGGAGCTGTTTTTT
v_call: TRBV7-3; j_call: TRBJ2-2; clone_size: NA; d_call: TRBD2; cdr3_length: 16; cdr3_aa: CASSLRPGGQTGELFF; cdr3_nt: TGTGCCAGCAGCTTAAGACCGGGAGGGCAAACCGGGGAGCTGTTTTTT
v_call: TRBV4-1; j_call: TRBJ1-2; clone_size: NA; d_call: NA; cdr3_length: 19; cdr3_aa: CASSQGRWPGGFTNYGYTF; cdr3_nt: TGCGCCAGCAGCCAAGGAAGATGGCCGGGGGGGTTTACGAACTATGGCTACACCTTC
v_call: TRBV13; j_call: TRBJ2-7; clone_size: many; d_call: TRBD2; cdr3_length: 17; cdr3_aa: CASSFVAGDPRAHEQYF; cdr3_nt: TGTGCCAGCAGCTTCGTAGCGGGGGACCCCAGGGCCCACGAGCAGTACTTC